This T cell receptor beta chain was documented in a study of shared clonotypes between healthy human individuals. With V trimmed by 3 bases and J by 0 bases, 16 bases remained unmatched. CDR3 length: 20 residues. Germline V gene data show CDR1 as SGHVS and CDR2 as FNYEAQ. Using immunoSEQ multiplex PCR, the repertoire was profiled, and TCRdb retains in-frame clones only, with some absent. The sample shows 110,000 or so clones, about 70% of them seen only once. The receptor comes from a woman in her 30s in good health. The sequencing input was memory CD8+ T cells sorted from blood. The subset denotes: CD45RO+ cells pooled with CCR7-negative TemRA cells. This chain links TRBV7-6 with TRBJ2-3, with 9 bases matching TRBD2. CDR3 DNA sequence: TGTGCCAGCAGCTTCGCCTTTAGCGGGAGCGGTCCGTCTAGCACAGATACGCAGTATTTT. Its protein product is CASSFAFSGSGPSSTDTQYF.